These 26 T cell receptor beta chains originate from one sample sequenced in a study of beta chain features in type 1 diabetes. Study-wide points: In every one of the four CD4+ subsets, TCRB CDR3s were moderately but significantly shorter in Type 1 diabetes patients.

These receptors lack a known antigen. Expressed TCRB transcripts were sequenced, since all the RNA that had been isolated was reverse transcribed. The repertoire was sequenced with immunoSEQ multiplex PCR; TCRdb's copy has only in-frame clones and lacks some. The table shows 300,000 to 400,000 clones, with roughly 9.8% occurring only once. The material sequenced was central memory CD4+ T cells from blood. Receptor source: a man aged 25-45 years with type 1 diabetes.

This chain joins TRBV6-1 and TRBJ1-2; TRBD1 agrees at 8 bases. After removal of 10 bases from V and 4 bases from J, the junction contained 11 bases not matched to a gene. This CDR3 has 14 residues. CDR1 is MNHNS and CDR2 is SASEGT in the germline V gene. The CDR3 nucleotides are TGTGCCATTGCCCCAGGGGGCGATAGCTATGGCTACACCTTC. Translation: CAIAPGGDSYGYTF.

In this sample, this clone turned up a few times. This sequence joins TRBV18 and TRBJ2-1; tentatively, D is TRBD1 or TRBD2 (6 bases each). CDR1 is KGHSH, CDR2 LQKENI, per germline. Between the trimmed V and J ends, which lost 1 base and 7 bases, there was a span of 17 bases. This CDR3 is 16 amino acids long. CDR3 sequence reads: CASSPRSRGLRNEQFF. CDR3 sequence (DNA): TGTGCCAGCTCACCACGTAGCCGGGGGCTGAGGAATGAGCAGTTCTTC.

This clone was recorded many times. The chain employs TRBV5-1 and TRBJ2-2, with D perhaps TRBD2 (6 bases). V was shortened by 1 base and J by 4 bases, with 11 bases between the two germline ends. The CDR3 covers 15 residues. Germline values: CDR1 SGHRS, CDR2 YFSETQ. The CDR3 nucleotides read TGCGCCAGCAGCTTGTCAGGAGGGGCCACCGGGGAGCTGTTTTTT. This gives the protein CASSLSGGATGELFF. Looking up the rest from reference TRBV5-1 and TRBJ2-2 gives the full variable domain: KAGVTQTPRYLIKTRGQQVTLSCSPISGHRSVSWYQQTPGQGLQFLFEYFSETQRNKGNFPGRFSGRQFSNSRSEMNVSTLELGDSALYLCASSLSGGATGELFFGEGSRLTVL.

This clone is termed medium-sized. The rearrangement links TRBV28 to TRBJ2-3; 9 bases fit TRBD1. The CDR3 has 15 amino acids. In germline, CDR1 is MDHEN, CDR2 SYDVKM. The V segment lost 4 bases and the J segment 5 bases; nucleotides outside the gene matches: 7. CDR3: CASSSHRGRRDTQYF. The DNA for the CDR3 is TGTGCCAGCAGTTCCCACAGGGGGCGAAGAGATACGCAGTATTTT.

The chain links TRBV5-4 to TRBJ2-7; 11 bases map to TRBD1. The junction had 15 bases not matched to a gene; V was cut back by 6 bases and J by 7 bases. The CDR3 contains 16 residues. Germline CDR1 and CDR2: SGHNT and YYREEE (reference sequence). The CDR3, as DNA: TGTGCCAGCACCCCCCCGGCCGGGACAGGGGGAAGTGAGCAGTACTTC. This codes for CASTPPAGTGGSEQYF.

This clone has just a few counts. CDR3 sequence (DNA): TGTGCCAGCAGTGTCGTAGGGATATACGAGCAGTACTTC. Translated: CASSVVGIYEQYF. V is TRBV25-1 and J is TRBJ2-7; D gene uncertain. The V gene lost 4 bases and the J gene lost 4 bases, with 11 bases spanning the gap. This CDR3 has 13 residues. Germline V gene sequence: CDR1 MGHDK, CDR2 SYGVNS.

The chain uses TRBV9 and TRBJ2-1, with a weak D call TRBD1 (6 bases). Germline loops: CDR1 SGDLS, CDR2 YYNGEE. The CDR3 spans 13 residues. V lost 4 bases and J lost 12, with 17 bases in between. In nucleotides, the CDR3 is TGTGCCAGCAGCCCGTCGCCAGGGGTCGGGCAGTTCTTC. Its protein product is CASSPSPGVGQFF.

This clone was counted between two and nine times. The V gene is TRBV14, the J gene TRBJ2-5, with 7 nucleotides matching TRBD1. V dropped 4 bases and J dropped 4; count of bases not matched to a gene: 6. CDR1 is SGHDN, CDR2 FVKESK, per germline. CDR3 size: 14 residues. CDR3 in amino acids: CASSLHRDRETQYF. CDR3 DNA: TGTGCCAGCAGCCTCCACAGGGACAGAGAGACCCAGTACTTC.

The chain couples TRBV7-9 to TRBJ2-2; D is unresolved. This CDR3 region has 13 residues. V was clipped by 5 bases and J by 5 bases, with 9 bases between them. Germline values: CDR1 SEHNR, CDR2 FQNEAQ (reference sequence). The CDR3 reads CASSRLVTGELFF. CDR3 sequence (DNA): TGTGCCAGCAGCCGACTTGTTACCGGGGAGCTGTTTTTT.

This clone was found many times. The V gene is TRBV15, the J gene TRBJ2-3; 10 bases map to TRBD2. Germline trimming cut 3 bases from V and 15 bases from J; bases unmatched to any gene: 6. This CDR3 contains 12 residues. Per the germline V gene, CDR1 is LNHNV and CDR2 is YYDKDF (reference sequence). The CDR3 region has the DNA TGTGCCACCAGCAGGGAGCGGGAGGGCCTCTATTTT. Amino acids: CATSREREGLYF. Full variable domain (missing parts from reference TRBV15 and TRBJ2-3): DAMVIQNPRYQVTQFGKPVTLSCSQTLNHNVMYWYQQKSSQAPKLLFHYYDKDFNNEADTPDNFQSRRPNTSFCFLDIRSPGLGDTAMYLCATSREREGLYFGPGTRLTVL.

V gene TRBV5-4 combines with J gene TRBJ2-5; no firm D call. V shed 4 bases and J shed 1 base, with 8 bases lying between them. In germline, CDR1 is SGHNT, CDR2 YYREEE (reference sequence). The CDR3 runs to 13 residues. The CDR3 loop is CASSGRVQETQYF. In nucleotides, the CDR3 is TGTGCCAGCAGCGGACGGGTCCAAGAGACCCAGTACTTC.

This clone was counted only a few times. The chain employs TRBV6-1 and TRBJ2-1; TRBD2 agrees at 14 bases. V gave up 5 bases and J gave up 9 bases; unmatched junction bases: 6. CDR1 is MNHNS, CDR2 SASEGT, per germline. The CDR3 spans 15 residues. CDR3 protein: CASSSGTSGGGEQFF. The CDR3 nucleotides are TGTGCCAGCAGTTCAGGGACTAGCGGGGGAGGTGAGCAGTTCTTC.

The J gene is TRBJ2-7, the V gene TRBV7-9; the D gene is possibly TRBD2 (5 bases). The germline CDR1 and CDR2 sequences are SEHNR and FQNEAQ (reference sequence). The ends were cut back, 5 bases at V and 3 bases at J, with 11 bases in the middle. This CDR3 contains 13 residues. Here the CDR3 reads CASSRYRDYEQYF. The CDR3 nucleotides are TGTGCCAGCAGCAGATACCGGGACTACGAGCAGTACTTC. The complete variable domain, with remaining parts taken from reference TRBV7-9 and TRBJ2-7, reads DTGVSQNPRHKITKRGQNVTFRCDPISEHNRLYWYRQTLGQGPEFLTYFQNEAQLEKSRLLSDRFSAERPKGSFSTLEIQRTEQGDSAMYLCASSRYRDYEQYFGPGTRLTVT.

The sample holds many counts of this clone. This CDR3 is CASSFPFVLGNTEAFF. CDR3 in DNA: TGTGCCAGCAGCTTCCCTTTTGTTCTCGGGAACACTGAAGCTTTCTTT. The chain is built from TRBV7-9 and TRBJ1-1, with D unresolved. Trimming pared 3 bases from V and 1 base from J, leaving 15 bases between. Germline V gives CDR1 SEHNR, CDR2 FQNEAQ (reference sequence). This CDR3 comprises 16 residues.

The chain recombines TRBV19 with TRBJ1-3; D call uncertain. This CDR3 region has 16 residues. The germline CDR1 and CDR2 sequences are LNHDA and SQIVND (reference sequence). V was shortened by 1 base and J by 0 bases, with 10 bases between the two germline ends. The CDR3 protein is CASSIGRRTSGNTIYF. DNA of the CDR3: TGTGCCAGTAGTATAGGACGGAGGACCTCTGGAAACACCATATATTTT.

This chain joins TRBV6-6 and TRBJ2-3; the D is unclear. Trimming removed 5 bases from V and 6 bases from J, with 12 bases in between. Germline CDR1 and CDR2: MNHNY and SVGAGI (reference sequence). The CDR3 covers 13 residues. This CDR3 is CASSVSPSDTQYF. DNA of the CDR3: TGTGCCAGCAGTGTATCGCCCTCGGATACGCAGTATTTT.

There are many counts of this clone. The genes are TRBV28 and TRBJ1-2; D not certain. Deletions cut 9 bases from V and 2 bases from J, with 10 bases between. From germline, CDR1 is MDHEN and CDR2 SYDVKM. The CDR3 consists of 12 residues. The CDR3 loop is CASADRNYGYTF. In DNA, the CDR3 is TGTGCCAGTGCGGACCGAAACTATGGCTACACCTTC.

The chain carries TRBV27 and TRBJ2-7; weak D call: TRBD2 (5 bases). The CDR3 contains 13 residues. The germline gives CDR1 MNHEY, CDR2 SMNVEV (reference sequence). V gave up 3 bases and J gave up 4 bases, with 10 bases separating them. The CDR3 sequence is CASSFIEGYEQYF. The CDR3 DNA sequence: TGTGCCAGCAGTTTCATAGAGGGTTACGAGCAGTACTTC.

This chain joins TRBV27 and TRBJ2-7; no definite D call. The CDR3 extends over 15 amino acids. V lost 2 bases, J lost 3 bases, and 14 bases lay in between. Germline lookup yields CDR1 MNHEY and CDR2 SMNVEV (reference sequence). CDR3 protein: CASSLRDRVNYEQYF. The CDR3 DNA reads as TGTGCCAGCAGTTTAAGGGATCGCGTAAACTACGAGCAGTACTTC.

V and J are TRBV5-6 and TRBJ2-5, with a tentative D call TRBD2 (6 bases). Germline V CDR1 and CDR2: SGHDT, YYEEEE. V was clipped by 4 bases and J by 2 bases, with 12 bases between them. This CDR3 comprises 14 residues. In DNA form, the CDR3 reads TGTGCCAGCAGCCATAGGGACTTTCAAGAGACCCAGTACTTC. It is translated as CASSHRDFQETQYF.

The chain employs TRBV19 and TRBJ2-2; D not certain. Germline-derived CDR1 and CDR2 are LNHDA and SQIVND (reference sequence). The V end lost 1 base, the J end lost 0 bases, and 6 bases lay between the germline ends. The CDR3 loop spans 15 amino acids. The CDR3 sequence is CASSIGSTNTGELFF. As DNA, the CDR3 is TGTGCCAGTAGTATAGGCAGTACGAACACCGGGGAGCTGTTTTTT.

The V gene is TRBV4-1, the J gene TRBJ2-7; 9 nucleotides agree with TRBD1. V shed 0 bases, J shed 4 bases, and the junction held 4 bases outside the gene matches. Per germline, CDR1 MGHRA and CDR2 YSYEKL. CDR3 length equals 15 residues. The CDR3 loop reads CASSQEGTGWYEQYF. For the CDR3, the DNA is TGCGCCAGCAGCCAAGAGGGGACAGGGTGGTACGAGCAGTACTTC.

There are a few counts of this clone. The rearrangement links TRBV6-5 to TRBJ1-4; D remains ambiguous. The germline V gene encodes CDR1 MNHEY and CDR2 SVGAGI. The CDR3 extends over 12 amino acids. V lost 8 bases and J lost 4, with 8 bases in between. CDR3 protein: CASGRFNEKLFF. In DNA, the CDR3 is TGTGCCAGCGGCAGGTTTAATGAAAAACTGTTTTTT.

The rearrangement joins TRBV19 to TRBJ2-5, with a weak D call TRBD1 (5 bases). Near its end, the DNA agrees better with TRBJ2-7, so the J call may be wrong. Germline CDR1 and CDR2: LNHDA and SQIVND (reference sequence). CDR3 length: 15 residues. CDR3 DNA: TGTGCCAGTAGTATATCGGCAGGGCCTCAGGACGAGCAGTACTTC. Protein: CASSISAGPQDEQYF.

This chain connects TRBV15 to TRBJ1-2, with unresolved D. Trimming took off 0 bases at V and 2 bases at J, with 7 bases between the two ends. Germline lookup yields CDR1 LNHNV and CDR2 YYDKDF (reference sequence). The CDR3 contains 14 residues. The DNA for the CDR3 is TGTGCCACCAGCAGAGATGGGCAGAACTATGGCTACACCTTC. Amino acids: CATSRDGQNYGYTF.

CDR3 DNA: TGCAGTGCCGGGACTTCCAATGAGCAGTTCTTC. Its translation: CSAGTSNEQFF. V and J are TRBV20-1 and TRBJ2-1; D perhaps matches TRBD2 (6 bases). The V gene lost 6 bases and the J gene lost 6 bases, with 9 bases spanning the gap. The CDR3 spans 11 residues. The germline CDR1 and CDR2 sequences are DFQATT and SNEGSKA (reference sequence).